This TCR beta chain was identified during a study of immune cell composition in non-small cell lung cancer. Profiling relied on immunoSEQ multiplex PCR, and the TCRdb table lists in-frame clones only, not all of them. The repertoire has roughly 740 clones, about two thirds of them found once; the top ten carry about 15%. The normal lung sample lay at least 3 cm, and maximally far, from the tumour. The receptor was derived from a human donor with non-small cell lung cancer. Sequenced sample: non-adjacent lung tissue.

As DNA, the CDR3 is TGCGCCAGCAGCCAAGAGGGTGGTTCCAAAGATACGCAGTATTTT. Protein: CASSQEGGSKDTQYF. The genes are TRBV4-3 and TRBJ2-3; no firm D call. This CDR3 region has 15 residues. Germline V lookup: CDR1 LGHNA, CDR2 YSLEER. Between the trimmed V and J ends, which lost 0 bases and 5 bases, there was a span of 12 bases.